Listed below are T cell receptor beta chains from one sample, sequenced in a study of OX40 agonist ivuxolimab in advanced cancers. TCRdb keeps only in-frame clones here, not all; method: immunoSEQ multiplex PCR. Seen here are around 40,000 clones, about 90% observed once, and the top ten hold 0.38%. The specimen comprised CD4+ or CD8+ T cells sorted from blood, sampled in a trial of the OX40 agonist ivuxolimab. The receptors come from an adult with an advanced solid tumor such as melanoma, head and neck, liver or kidney cancer. Both conserved end residues are part of each CDR3. The D gene is left open where the match is weak. Expanded clones get a size class; other rows say once, few or many, or leave the size out.

j_call v_call d_call clone_size cdr3_aa cdr3_nt
TRBJ2-2 TRBV4-2 . . CASSQGGTGELFF TGTGCCAGCAGCCAAGGGGGGACCGGGGAGCTGTTTTTT
TRBJ2-2 TRBV6-4 . . CASSAGWADGELFF TGTGCCAGCAGCGCCGGATGGGCAGACGGGGAGCTGTTTTTT
TRBJ1-2 TRBV27 . few CASSLSAQPYGYTF TGTGCCAGCAGTTTATCTGCCCAGCCCTATGGCTACACCTTC
TRBJ1-3 TRBV5-4 TRBD1 . CASQQGISGNTIYF TGTGCCAGCCAACAGGGGATCTCTGGAAACACCATATATTTT
TRBJ1-1 TRBV18 TRBD1 . CASSPPGQGGTEAFF TGTGCCAGCTCACCACCGGGACAGGGGGGTACTGAAGCTTTCTTT
TRBJ2-2 TRBV28 TRBD2 . CASSFGGGNTGELFF TGTGCCAGCAGTTTCGGCGGGGGGAACACCGGGGAGCTGTTTTTT
TRBJ2-3 TRBV5-4 . few CASSPGRRGTDTQYF TGTGCCAGCAGCCCGGGTAGGCGGGGCACAGATACGCAGTATTTT
TRBJ2-1 TRBV29-1 TRBD1 . CSVSGTGDVEQFF TGCAGCGTTAGCGGGACAGGGGACGTTGAGCAGTTCTTC
TRBJ2-5 TRBV7-2 TRBD2 once CASSWAATGGGETQYF TGTGCCAGCAGCTGGGCGGCGACGGGAGGGGGAGAGACCCAGTACTTC
TRBJ1-1 TRBV27 TRBD1 . CASSPRTGGRNTEAFF TGTGCCAGCAGTCCACGGACAGGGGGCCGGAACACTGAAGCTTTCTTT
TRBJ1-2 TRBV10-3 . . CAISEEQTYNYGYTF TGTGCCATCAGTGAAGAACAAACATATAACTATGGCTACACCTTC
TRBJ1-1 TRBV19 . . CASSLTQSWTEAFF TGTGCCAGTTCCCTAACCCAAAGTTGGACTGAAGCTTTCTTT
TRBJ1-3 TRBV29-1 . . CSVMESGNTIYF TGCAGCGTGATGGAGTCTGGAAACACCATATATTTT
TRBJ1-6 TRBV30 TRBD1 . CAWGLRQGDSPLHF TGTGCCTGGGGCCTACGACAGGGTGATTCACCCCTCCACTTT
TRBJ2-7 TRBV18 . . CASSPAGLEQYF TGTGCCAGCTCACCAGCAGGGCTCGAGCAGTACTTC
TRBJ2-4 TRBV5-4 TRBD1 . CASSSGIRGNIQYF TGTGCCAGCAGCTCGGGCATCAGGGGGAACATTCAGTACTTC
TRBJ2-7 TRBV7-9 TRBD2 . CASRREVGHEQYF TGTGCCAGCAGGCGGGAGGTGGGCCACGAGCAGTACTTC
TRBJ1-1 TRBV9 . . CASSVATGRGTEAFF TGTGCCAGCAGCGTAGCTACAGGTCGGGGAACTGAAGCTTTCTTT
TRBJ2-1 TRBV7-8 . . CASSFRFGLRNEQFF TGTGCCAGCAGCTTTAGATTCGGGCTACGCAATGAGCAGTTCTTC
TRBJ1-5 TRBV5-8 . . CASSFGRAINSNQPQHF TGTGCCAGCAGCTTTGGCAGGGCGATAAATAGCAATCAGCCCCAGCATTTT
TRBJ2-4 TRBV28 TRBD1 . CASSPRTGPVIQYF TGTGCCAGCAGTCCGAGGACAGGGCCAGTAATTCAGTACTTC
TRBJ2-1 TRBV11-1 TRBD2 . CASSLQAGGTYNEQFF TGTGCCAGCAGCTTACAGGCGGGAGGCACCTACAATGAGCAGTTCTTC
TRBJ2-6 TRBV6-5 . . CASSLSSGANVLTF TGTGCCAGCAGTTTGAGCTCTGGGGCCAACGTCCTGACTTTC
TRBJ2-5 TRBV27 TRBD2 . CASSMWRGGGETQYF TGTGCCAGCAGTATGTGGCGGGGGGGAGGGGAGACCCAGTACTTC
TRBJ1-5 TRBV2 . . CASGGQPGAPQHF TGTGCCAGCGGTGGACAGCCGGGTGCGCCCCAGCATTTT
TRBJ2-5 TRBV19 TRBD2 few CASSMGTSGAGETQYF TGTGCCAGTAGTATGGGGACTAGCGGGGCGGGAGAGACCCAGTACTTC
TRBJ1-2 TRBV21-1 . . CATEGGLLCGYTF TGTGCCACCGAGGGAGGGCTCCTCTGCGGCTACACCTTC
TRBJ1-2 TRBV7-8 TRBD1 . CASSLGTGSNYGYTF TGTGCCAGCAGCTTAGGGACAGGGAGTAACTATGGCTACACCTTC
TRBJ2-1 TRBV10-3 TRBD2 . CAIGGLAGQSSYNEQFF TGTGCCATTGGAGGACTAGCGGGTCAGAGCTCCTACAATGAGCAGTTCTTC
TRBJ1-2 TRBV7-8 . . CASSLVDTYGYTF TGTGCCAGCAGCTTAGTTGACACCTATGGCTACACCTTC
TRBJ1-1 TRBV18 TRBD1 . CASSPWTGMNTEAFF TGTGCCAGCTCACCATGGACAGGAATGAACACTGAAGCTTTCTTT
TRBJ2-5 TRBV4-2 TRBD2 once CASSPSRGGGETQYF TGTGCCAGCAGCCCTTCGCGGGGGGGCGGAGAGACCCAGTACTTC
TRBJ2-5 TRBV27 TRBD1 . CASSRDSPETQYF TGTGCCAGCTCCCGGGACAGCCCAGAGACCCAGTACTTC
TRBJ2-5 TRBV4-2 TRBD2 . CASSQDKTSGGALETQYF TGTGCCAGCAGCCAAGATAAGACTAGCGGGGGGGCCCTCGAGACCCAGTACTTC
TRBJ2-7 TRBV5-1 . . CASIPDGTRREGYEQYF TGCGCCAGCATCCCAGACGGAACCCGGCGGGAAGGCTACGAGCAGTACTTC
TRBJ1-5 TRBV19 . . CASSSPPAEEVQPQHF TGTGCCAGTAGTTCCCCCCCCGCGGAGGAGGTTCAGCCCCAGCATTTT
TRBJ2-7 TRBV28 . . CASSRGGRYEQYF TGTGCCAGCAGTAGAGGGGGGCGGTACGAGCAGTACTTC
TRBJ1-1 TRBV28 . . CASSLGTEAFF TGTGCCAGCAGTTTGGGGACTGAAGCTTTCTTT
TRBJ2-5 TRBV2 TRBD1 . CASSGQGAQETQYF TGTGCCAGCAGTGGGCAGGGGGCTCAAGAGACCCAGTACTTC
TRBJ2-7 TRBV4-2 . . CASSQDRQTTYEQYF TGTGCCAGCAGCCAAGATCGACAGACTACCTACGAGCAGTACTTC
TRBJ1-5 TRBV15 . . CATSRVRGMGQPQHF TGTGCCACCAGCAGAGTTCGGGGAATGGGGCAGCCCCAGCATTTT
TRBJ1-2 TRBV6-1 . . CASSATLAALGVSTF TGTGCCAGCAGTGCAACTTTAGCCGCTTTGGGGGTTTCCACCTTC
TRBJ1-2 TRBV4-3 TRBD1 once CASSFRDRGRGYTF TGCGCCAGCAGCTTCCGGGACAGGGGGAGAGGCTACACCTTC
TRBJ2-5 TRBV7-9 . . CASSLQETQYF TGTGCCAGCAGCCTACAAGAGACCCAGTACTTC
TRBJ1-3 TRBV7-2 TRBD1 . CASSPDRGGGNTIYF TGTGCCAGCAGCCCGGACAGGGGAGGAGGAAACACCATATATTTT